A selection of T cell receptor beta chains follows, all from one sample in a study of blood T cell repertoires in COVID-19. Method: immunoSEQ multiplex PCR; TCRdb's copy keeps in-frame clones and lacks some. The sample includes roughly 150,000 clones, about 80% of them seen just once. Specimen: PBMCs or T cells enriched from blood (not recorded which). The receptors derive from a woman between 50 and 59 years old who had recovered from COVID-19. Each CDR3 is given with its conserved first and last residue. A D gene is named only where the DNA matches it firmly. The size field is filled for only some rows; it gives once, few, many or a size class.

clone size	J gene	V gene	D gene	CDR3 DNA	CDR3 protein
-	TRBJ2-2	TRBV10-2	TRBD2	TGCGCCAGTTTCACCTGGGGGGGCACCGGGGAGCTGTTTTTT	CASFTWGGTGELFF
-	TRBJ1-4	TRBV15	TRBD1	TGTGCCACCAGCAGAGATACAGGGGCGACGGGTAATGAAAAACTGTTTTTT	CATSRDTGATGNEKLFF
-	TRBJ1-2	TRBV7-9	-	TGTGCCAGCAGCTTTAGCGGTGGGCCCCAGGGAGGCTACACCTTC	CASSFSGGPQGGYTF
-	TRBJ2-3	TRBV7-2	-	TGTGCCAGCAGCTCTACAGATACGCAGTATTTT	CASSSTDTQYF
-	TRBJ1-1	TRBV21-1	-	TGTGCCAGCAGCAAAACCGCCGACAGGCCGAACACTGAAGCTTTCTTT	CASSKTADRPNTEAFF
-	TRBJ2-5	TRBV19	TRBD1	TGTGCCAGTAGTATAGAAGATTCCCGGACAGGGGGAGAGACCCAGTACTTC	CASSIEDSRTGGETQYF
-	TRBJ1-3	TRBV7-8	-	TGTGCCAGCAGCAAACCGGGGGGGTCCGGAAACACCATATATTTT	CASSKPGGSGNTIYF
-	TRBJ1-1	TRBV5-6	TRBD1	TGTGCCAGCAGCTTGGCCGGGACAGTCGCTTTCTTT	CASSLAGTVAFF
-	TRBJ2-1	TRBV5-1	-	TGCGCCAGCAGCTTGGCCGGTAGAGAGCAGTTCTTC	CASSLAGREQFF
-	TRBJ2-5	TRBV4-1	TRBD2	TGCGCCAGCAGCCTTACTAGCGGCGGTGAGACCCAGTACTTC	CASSLTSGGETQYF
-	TRBJ1-2	TRBV7-2	-	TGTGCCAGCAGCTACGACACCTCTTATGGCTACACCTTC	CASSYDTSYGYTF
-	TRBJ1-2	TRBV12-5	TRBD1	TGTGCTAGTGGTTTGCCCCGACAGGGAGGCTATGGCTACACCTTC	CASGLPRQGGYGYTF
-	TRBJ1-1	TRBV5-4	TRBD1	TGTGCCAGCAGCCCACAAGGGACAGACACTGAAGCTTTCTTT	CASSPQGTDTEAFF
-	TRBJ1-2	TRBV28	-	TGTGCCAGCAGTTTCAAAGACAGAAACTATGGCTACACCTTC	CASSFKDRNYGYTF
few	TRBJ2-7	TRBV5-1	TRBD1	TGCGCCAGCAGCTTAACCGGGACAGTACTCTCCTACGAGCAGTACTTC	CASSLTGTVLSYEQYF
-	TRBJ2-7	TRBV2	-	TGTGCCAGCAGTGAAGCGCGGAGGAGGGCCGAGCAGTACTTC	CASSEARRRAEQYF
-	TRBJ1-5	TRBV4-1	TRBD1	TGCGCCAGCAGGGAACAGGGGGCGGGGGGCAATCAGCCCCAGCATTTT	CASREQGAGGNQPQHF
-	TRBJ1-5	TRBV2	-	TGTGCCAGCAGCCCGGGGGTTAGACAGCCCCAGCATTTT	CASSPGVRQPQHF